This T cell receptor (beta chain) came from a study of resident and recirculating memory T cells in vitiligo. Some clones are missing from TCRdb's copy, which holds only in-frame ones; the method was immunoSEQ multiplex PCR. The sample consists of fewer than 80,000 clones, just over 90% of them appearing once. Per germline, CDR1 MGHRA and CDR2 YSYEKL. CDR3 size: 15 residues. The ends lost 4 bases at V and 5 bases at J; junction bases unmatched: 5. The source material was blood. This TCR derives from a male donor with vitiligo. The rearrangement joins TRBV4-1 to TRBJ2-1; TRBD2 matches 10 bases. In nucleotides, the CDR3 is TGCGCCAGCAGCCGGGCTAGCGGGGGCAACAATGAGCAGTTCTTC. It is translated as CASSRASGGNNEQFF.